This T cell receptor (beta chain) was captured in a study of blood T cell repertoires in COVID-19. Study context: The origin of the acute and convalescent COVID-19 samples was the United States, Italy and Spain. Sample material is recorded as cDNA or gDNA derived from T cells, B-cell-depleted T cells, or PBMCs.

J was trimmed by 1 base and V by 4 bases; bases with no gene match: 7. The CDR3 is 15 residues long. Germline CDR1 reads SGHRS; CDR2 reads YFSETQ. Under the authors' procedure: Reference gene primer amplification in the assay estimated nucleated cell counts. Here immunoSEQ multiplex PCR was the method, and the copy in TCRdb shows in-frame clones only, minus some. V, J and clone size are those of that table, while D and trimming were read from the DNA. The sample lists a few hundred thousand clones, around 86% occurring once. The clonotype comes from a man under 40 who had recovered from COVID-19. The chain uses TRBV5-1 and TRBJ1-2; TRBD1 matches 7 bases. Sequences were obtained from peripheral blood. CDR3 in DNA: TGCGCCAGCAGCGGGGACAGCGTCAGTAACTATGGCTACACCTTC. Amino acid sequence: CASSGDSVSNYGYTF.